This T cell receptor beta chain was observed in a study of T cells expressing NK-cell markers. Study in general: Repertoire data for TCR beta were derived from sorted T cells (CD3+CD56+NKG2C+, CD3+CD56+NKG2C- and CD3+CD56-NKG2C+). Sequencing covered eight donors, seven HCMV-seropositive and one seronegative.

The CDR3 is 15 residues long. Germline CDR1 reads SGDLS; CDR2 reads YYNGEE. General study findings and limits: Whether the expanded NKG2C+ T cell clones recognized HCMV remained unclear.

Regarding this clonotype: Its matching antigen is unknown.

Reprocessing the 5' RACE reads, TCRdb reports a single entry for every CDR3 protein and omits DNA. Its table lists under 200,000 distinct CDR3 sequences. V gene TRBV9 combines with J gene TRBJ2-2; TCRdb names TRBD2, which stays unverified in the absence of DNA. This receptor was obtained from a woman between 18 and 70 years old in good health. The sample comprised blood T cells: a sorted CD56 or NKG2C T cell subset, CD4+ or CD8+ T cells, or bulk PBMC T cells (not recorded which). The CDR3: CASSVSSGRTGELFF.